These T cell receptor beta chains were read from a single sample in a study of blood T cell repertoires in COVID-19. Some clones are missing from TCRdb's copy, which holds only in-frame ones; the method was immunoSEQ multiplex PCR. The table records more than 80,000 clones, around 80% of them present only once. The sequenced sample was peripheral blood. The receptors here all came from a man aged 50 to 59 with active or convalescent COVID-19. Both conserved end residues are part of each CDR3. The order of the fields is V gene, D gene, CDR3 length, clone size, J gene, CDR3 protein, CDR3 DNA. A D gene is named only where the DNA matches it firmly. Not every row has a clone size; where given, it reads once, few, many or a size class.

TRBV5-4	.	14	.	TRBJ2-3	CASSAPDTTDTQYF	TGTGCCAGCAGCGCACCCGACACCACAGATACGCAGTATTTT
TRBV3-1/TRBV3-2	.	12	.	TRBJ1-5	CASRKGNQPQHF	TGTGCCAGCAGGAAGGGGAATCAGCCCCAGCATTTT
TRBV2	.	16	.	TRBJ1-5	CASSEDPGGKGQPQHF	TGTGCCAGCAGTGAAGACCCGGGAGGAAAGGGCCAGCCCCAGCATTTT
TRBV21-1	.	15	.	TRBJ1-4	CASSRTGETNEKLFF	TGTGCCAGCAGCAGGACAGGGGAAACTAATGAAAAACTGTTTTTT
TRBV18	.	16	.	TRBJ2-3	CASKNGQILVTDTQYF	TGTGCCAGTAAAAACGGACAGATTCTTGTCACAGATACGCAGTATTTT
TRBV19	TRBD1	13	.	TRBJ1-6	CASSKYRGSPLHF	TGTGCCAGTAGTAAATACAGGGGTTCACCCCTCCACTTT
TRBV28	.	13	.	TRBJ1-6	CASSYREKSPLHF	TGTGCCAGCAGTTACAGGGAGAAATCACCCCTCCACTTT
TRBV15	.	15	.	TRBJ2-2	CATSRGGTTTGELFF	TGTGCCACCAGCAGAGGGGGGACAACTACCGGGGAGCTGTTTTTT
TRBV28	TRBD1	18	.	TRBJ2-6	CASGPAGQGMYGANVLTF	TGTGCCAGCGGACCCGCGGGACAGGGCATGTATGGGGCCAACGTCCTGACTTTC
TRBV2	.	15	few	TRBJ2-2	CASGPPGANTGELFF	TGTGCCTCTGGGCCCCCGGGAGCGAACACCGGGGAGCTGTTTTTT
TRBV6-5	TRBD1	15	.	TRBJ2-3	CASSQGQGATDTQYF	TGTGCCAGCAGTCAGGGACAGGGGGCGACAGATACGCAGTATTTT
TRBV19	TRBD2	18	.	TRBJ2-1	CATAGQARTSGVGNEQFF	TGTGCCACCGCAGGACAGGCCCGGACTAGCGGGGTGGGGAATGAGCAGTTCTTC
TRBV7-9	.	14	.	TRBJ2-5	CASSEARDRETQYF	TGTGCCAGCAGCGAAGCGAGGGATAGAGAGACCCAGTACTTC
TRBV5-4	.	13	.	TRBJ1-2	CASSLEEGYGYTF	TGTGCCAGCAGCTTGGAGGAGGGCTATGGCTACACCTTC
TRBV12-3/TRBV12-4	TRBD1	13	.	TRBJ2-7	CASTGSTGSEQYF	TGTGCCAGCACCGGCTCGACAGGGAGCGAGCAGTACTTC
TRBV5-1	.	13	.	TRBJ1-5	CASSWDINQPQHF	TGCGCCAGCAGCTGGGACATCAATCAGCCCCAGCATTTT
TRBV4-3	TRBD1	15	.	TRBJ2-7	CASSQERTPRGEQYF	TGCGCCAGCAGCCAAGAAAGGACACCCAGGGGGGAGCAGTACTTC
TRBV19	.	13	.	TRBJ1-1	CASTSEWEGEAFF	TGTGCCAGTACTTCCGAATGGGAGGGTGAAGCTTTCTTT
TRBV12-3/TRBV12-4	.	13	.	TRBJ2-1	CASSLDSYNEQFF	TGTGCCAGCAGTCTGGACAGCTACAATGAGCAGTTCTTC
TRBV10-2	.	16	.	TRBJ2-5	CASTDRGAGGQETQYF	TGCGCCAGCACCGATAGGGGGGCAGGGGGACAAGAGACCCAGTACTTC
TRBV5-1	TRBD2	14	.	TRBJ2-5	CASSPGLGGETQYF	TGCGCCAGCAGCCCGGGACTAGGAGGGGAGACCCAGTACTTC
TRBV11-3	.	14	.	TRBJ2-7	CASSLNAGDYEQYF	TGTGCCAGCAGCTTAAACGCAGGGGACTACGAGCAGTACTTC
TRBV5-1	.	14	.	TRBJ1-2	CASSRLLGARGYTF	TGCGCCAGCAGTCGTCTTTTGGGGGCGCGTGGCTACACCTTC
TRBV6-4	TRBD1	15	.	TRBJ1-2	CASSPTGGVGYGYTF	TGTGCCAGCAGTCCGACAGGGGGAGTAGGCTATGGCTACACCTTC
TRBV6-1	.	15	.	TRBJ2-6	CASSEGGAGANVLTF	TGTGCCAGCAGTGAAGGGGGGGCTGGGGCCAACGTCCTGACTTTC
TRBV12-3/TRBV12-4	TRBD1	13	.	TRBJ2-2	CASWGQGAGELFF	TGTGCCAGCTGGGGACAGGGCGCCGGGGAGCTGTTTTTT
TRBV10-3	.	14	.	TRBJ2-5	CAISEAGSGETQYF	TGTGCCATCAGTGAAGCAGGGTCGGGTGAGACCCAGTACTTC